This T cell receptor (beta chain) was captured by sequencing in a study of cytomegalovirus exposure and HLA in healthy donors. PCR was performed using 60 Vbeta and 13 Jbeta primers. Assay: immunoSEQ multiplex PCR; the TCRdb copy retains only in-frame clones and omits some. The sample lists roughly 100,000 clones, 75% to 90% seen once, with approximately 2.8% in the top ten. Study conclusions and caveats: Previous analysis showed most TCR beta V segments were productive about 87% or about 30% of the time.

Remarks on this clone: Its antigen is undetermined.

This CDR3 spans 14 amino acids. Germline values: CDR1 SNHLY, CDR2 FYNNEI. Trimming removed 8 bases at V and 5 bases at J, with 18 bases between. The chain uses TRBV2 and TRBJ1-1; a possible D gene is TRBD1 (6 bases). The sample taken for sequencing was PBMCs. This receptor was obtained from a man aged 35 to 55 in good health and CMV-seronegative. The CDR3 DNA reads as TGTGCCAGCTCGCGAAGGGTGCAGGGGACTGAAGCTTTCTTT. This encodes CASSRRVQGTEAFF. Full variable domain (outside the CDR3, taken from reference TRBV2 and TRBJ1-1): EPEVTQTPSHQVTQMGQEVILRCVPISNHLYFYWYRQILGQKVEFLVSFYNNEISEKSEIFDDQFSVERPDGSNFTLKIRSTKLEDSAMYFCASSRRVQGTEAFFGQGTRLTVV.